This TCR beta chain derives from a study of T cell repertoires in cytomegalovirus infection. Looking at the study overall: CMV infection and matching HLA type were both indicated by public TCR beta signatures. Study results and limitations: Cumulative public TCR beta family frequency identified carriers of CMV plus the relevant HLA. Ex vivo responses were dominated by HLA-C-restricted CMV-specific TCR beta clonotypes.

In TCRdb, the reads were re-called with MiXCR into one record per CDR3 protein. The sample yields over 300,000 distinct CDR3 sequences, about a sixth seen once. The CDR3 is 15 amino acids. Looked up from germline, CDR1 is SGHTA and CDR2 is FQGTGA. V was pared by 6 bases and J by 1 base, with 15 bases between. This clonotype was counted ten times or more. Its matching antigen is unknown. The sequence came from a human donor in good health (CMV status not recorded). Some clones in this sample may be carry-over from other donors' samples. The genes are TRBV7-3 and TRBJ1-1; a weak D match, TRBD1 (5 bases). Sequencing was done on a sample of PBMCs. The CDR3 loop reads CASSPVVGGNTEAFF. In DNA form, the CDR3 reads TGTGCCAGCAGTCCGGTCGTTGGGGGGAACACTGAAGCTTTCTTT. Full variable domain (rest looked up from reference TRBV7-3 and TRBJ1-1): GAGVSQTPSNKVTEKGKYVELRCDPISGHTALYWYRQSLGQGPEFLIYFQGTGAADDSGLPNDRFFAVRPEGSVSTLKIQRTERGDSAVYLCASSPVVGGNTEAFFGQGTRLTVV.